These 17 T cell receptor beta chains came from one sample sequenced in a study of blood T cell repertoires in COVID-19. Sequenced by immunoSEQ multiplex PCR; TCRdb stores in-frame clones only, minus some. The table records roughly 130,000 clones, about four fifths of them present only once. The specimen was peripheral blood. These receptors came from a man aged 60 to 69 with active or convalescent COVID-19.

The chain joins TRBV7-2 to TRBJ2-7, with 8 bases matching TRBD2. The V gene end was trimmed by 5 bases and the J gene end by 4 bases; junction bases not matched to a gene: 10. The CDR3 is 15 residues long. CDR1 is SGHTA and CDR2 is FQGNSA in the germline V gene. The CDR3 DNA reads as TGTGCCAGCAGCCTTACCGGGACTAGTTGGTACGAGCAGTACTTC. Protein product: CASSLTGTSWYEQYF.

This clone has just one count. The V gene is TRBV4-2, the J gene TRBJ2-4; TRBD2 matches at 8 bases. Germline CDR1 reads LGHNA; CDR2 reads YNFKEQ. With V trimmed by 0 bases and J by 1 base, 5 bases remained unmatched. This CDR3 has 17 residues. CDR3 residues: CASSQEVSGAAKNIQYF. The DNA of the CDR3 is TGTGCCAGCAGCCAAGAGGTTAGCGGGGCGGCCAAAAACATTCAGTACTTC.

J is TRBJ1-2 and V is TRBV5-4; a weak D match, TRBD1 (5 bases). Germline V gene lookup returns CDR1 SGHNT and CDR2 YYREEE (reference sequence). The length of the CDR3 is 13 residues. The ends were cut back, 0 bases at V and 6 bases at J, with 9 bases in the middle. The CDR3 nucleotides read TGTGCCAGCAGCTTGGCGGGGGACCATGGCTACACCTTC. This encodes CASSLAGDHGYTF.

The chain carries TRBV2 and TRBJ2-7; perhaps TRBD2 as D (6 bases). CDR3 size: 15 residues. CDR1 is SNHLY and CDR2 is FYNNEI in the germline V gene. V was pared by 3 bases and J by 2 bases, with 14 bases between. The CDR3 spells CASSESGTQPYEQYF. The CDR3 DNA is TGTGCCAGCAGTGAGTCCGGGACTCAACCCTACGAGCAGTACTTC.

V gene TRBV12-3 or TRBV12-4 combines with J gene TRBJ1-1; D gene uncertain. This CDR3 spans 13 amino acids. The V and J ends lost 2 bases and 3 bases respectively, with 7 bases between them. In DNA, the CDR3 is TGTGCCAGCAGTTTAAATTCGGACACTGAAGCTTTCTTT. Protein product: CASSLNSDTEAFF.

CDR3 nucleotides: TGTGCCAGCAGTTCTGGACAACTTTGGTACAATCAGCCCCAGCATTTT. Protein: CASSSGQLWYNQPQHF. The J gene is TRBJ1-5, the V gene TRBV28, with a tentative D call TRBD1 (5 bases). The CDR3 runs 16 residues. With 4 bases removed from V and 3 bases from J, the gap between germline ends came to 16 bases. The germline CDR1 and CDR2 sequences are MDHEN and SYDVKM.

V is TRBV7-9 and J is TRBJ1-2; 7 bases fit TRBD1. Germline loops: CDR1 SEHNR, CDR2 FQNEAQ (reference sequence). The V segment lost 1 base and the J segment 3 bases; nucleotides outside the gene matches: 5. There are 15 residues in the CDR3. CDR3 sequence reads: CASSLVGGQHYGYTF. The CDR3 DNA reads TGTGCCAGCAGCTTAGTAGGGGGACAGCACTATGGCTACACCTTC.

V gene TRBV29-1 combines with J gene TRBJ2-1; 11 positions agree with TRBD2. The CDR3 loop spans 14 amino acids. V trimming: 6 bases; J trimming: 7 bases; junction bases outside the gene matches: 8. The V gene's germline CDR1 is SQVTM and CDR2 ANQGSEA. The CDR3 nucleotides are TGCAGCGTCGTTAGCGGGAGGGCCAGGAATGAGCAGTTCTTC. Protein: CSVVSGRARNEQFF.

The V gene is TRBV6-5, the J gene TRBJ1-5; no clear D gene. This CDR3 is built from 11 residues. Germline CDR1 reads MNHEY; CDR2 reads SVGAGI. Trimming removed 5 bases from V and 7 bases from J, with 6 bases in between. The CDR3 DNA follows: TGTGCCAGCAGTCGCGAGCAGCCCCAGCATTTT. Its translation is CASSREQPQHF.

The CDR3 loop is CASSLSTLLFNEQFF. The DNA of the CDR3 is TGTGCCAGCAGCTTAAGCACCCTCCTATTTAATGAGCAGTTCTTC. The chain recombines TRBV7-9 with TRBJ2-1, with D unresolved. V was clipped by 2 bases and J by 7 bases, with 15 bases between them. Germline CDR1 and CDR2: SEHNR and FQNEAQ (reference sequence). The CDR3 length is 15 residues.

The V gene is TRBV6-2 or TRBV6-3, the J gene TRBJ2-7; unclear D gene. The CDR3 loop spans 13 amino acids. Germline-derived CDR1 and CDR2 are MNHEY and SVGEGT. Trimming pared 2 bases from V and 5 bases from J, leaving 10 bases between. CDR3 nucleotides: TGTGCCAGCAGTTACCCATCGGTCGACGAGCAGTACTTC. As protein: CASSYPSVDEQYF.

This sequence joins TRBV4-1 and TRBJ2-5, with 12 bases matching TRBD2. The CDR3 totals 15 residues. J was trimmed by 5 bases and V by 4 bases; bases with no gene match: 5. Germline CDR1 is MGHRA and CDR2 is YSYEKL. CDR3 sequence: CASSRRLAGDETQYF. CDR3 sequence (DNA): TGCGCCAGCAGCCGCAGACTAGCGGGAGATGAGACCCAGTACTTC.

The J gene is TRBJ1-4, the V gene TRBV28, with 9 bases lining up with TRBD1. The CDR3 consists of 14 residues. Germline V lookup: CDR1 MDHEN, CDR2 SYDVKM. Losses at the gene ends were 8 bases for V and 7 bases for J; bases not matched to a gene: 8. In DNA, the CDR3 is TGTGCCAGCCTCCGGGACAGGGTTGGTGAAAAACTGTTTTTT. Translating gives CASLRDRVGEKLFF.

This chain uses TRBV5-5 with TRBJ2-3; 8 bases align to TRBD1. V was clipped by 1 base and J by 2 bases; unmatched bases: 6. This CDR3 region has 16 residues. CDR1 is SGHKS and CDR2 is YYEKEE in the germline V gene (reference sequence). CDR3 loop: CASSLPDRAITDTQYF. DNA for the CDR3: TGTGCCAGCAGCTTGCCGGACAGGGCGATCACAGATACGCAGTATTTT.

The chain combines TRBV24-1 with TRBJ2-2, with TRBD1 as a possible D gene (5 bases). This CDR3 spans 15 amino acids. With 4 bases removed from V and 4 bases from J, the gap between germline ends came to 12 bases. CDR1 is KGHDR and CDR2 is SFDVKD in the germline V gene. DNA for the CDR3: TGTGCCACCAGTGACTGGGGCATCCCCACCGGGGAGCTGTTTTTT. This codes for CATSDWGIPTGELFF.

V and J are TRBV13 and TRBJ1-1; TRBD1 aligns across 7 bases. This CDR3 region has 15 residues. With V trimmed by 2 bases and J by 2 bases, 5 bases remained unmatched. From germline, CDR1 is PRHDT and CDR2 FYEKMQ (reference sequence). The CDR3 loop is CASSLRAGGNTEAFF. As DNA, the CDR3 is TGTGCCAGCAGCTTAAGGGCAGGGGGAAACACTGAAGCTTTCTTT.

Written as DNA, the CDR3 is TGTGCCAGCAGCGCGCGGGACAGGGTGTGGACCCAGTACTTC. Translation: CASSARDRVWTQYF. The chain links TRBV5-6 to TRBJ2-5, with 9 nucleotides matching TRBD1. This CDR3 has 14 amino acids. After removal of 4 bases from V and 7 bases from J, the junction contained 8 bases not matched to a gene. Germline values: CDR1 SGHDT, CDR2 YYEEEE.